This entry features one T cell receptor (beta chain) sequence. This sample is drawn from a study of blood T cell repertoires in COVID-19. Across the study: COVID-19 samples, acute and convalescent, were from the United States, Italy and Spain. Sources were T cells, B-cell-depleted T cells, or PBMCs; the material itself was cDNA or gDNA.

Germline CDR1 reads SSHAT; CDR2 reads FNYEAQ (reference sequence). V lost 5 bases, J lost 1 base, and 5 bases stayed unmatched. This CDR3 comprises 15 residues. Source study methods: Reference gene primer amplification gave nucleated cell count estimates. Sequencing used immunoSEQ multiplex PCR; TCRdb keeps in-frame clones, though not all of them. V, J and clone size are those of that table, while D and trimming were read from the DNA. The profile covers 81,000 or so clones, with about 91% appearing a single time and around 12% taken by the ten largest. This TCR derives from an older man with active or convalescent COVID-19. V gene TRBV7-7 combines with J gene TRBJ2-1, with 7 bases lining up with TRBD1. Sequencing was performed on peripheral blood. DNA for the CDR3: TGTGCCAGCAGCAAATACAGGGGATCCTACAATGAGCAGTTCTTC. Its translation is CASSKYRGSYNEQFF. The variable domain in full, completed from reference TRBV7-7 and TRBJ2-1, reads GAGVSQSPRYKVTKRGQDVTLRCDPISSHATLYWYQQALGQGPEFLTYFNYEAQPDKSGLPSDRFSAERPEGSISTLTIQRTEQRDSAMYRCASSKYRGSYNEQFFGPGTRLTVL.